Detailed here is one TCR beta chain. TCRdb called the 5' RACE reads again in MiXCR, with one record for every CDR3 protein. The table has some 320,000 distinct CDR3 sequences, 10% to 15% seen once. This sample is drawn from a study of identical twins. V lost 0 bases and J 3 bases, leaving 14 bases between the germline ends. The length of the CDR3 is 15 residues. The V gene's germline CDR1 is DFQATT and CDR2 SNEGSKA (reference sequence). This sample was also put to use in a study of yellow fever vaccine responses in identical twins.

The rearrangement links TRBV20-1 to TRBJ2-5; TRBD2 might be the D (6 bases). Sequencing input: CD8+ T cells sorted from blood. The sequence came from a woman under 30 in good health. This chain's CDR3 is CSARDGGDGKETQYF. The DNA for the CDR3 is TGCAGTGCTAGAGACGGGGGTGACGGGAAAGAGACCCAGTACTTC.